This TCR beta chain was sequenced for a study of blood T cell repertoires in COVID-19. Germline V CDR1 and CDR2: SGDLS, YYNGEE. The V segment lost 3 bases and the J segment 7 bases; nucleotides outside the gene matches: 3. CDR3 length: 14 amino acids. Original analysis: Counts of nucleated cells, estimated from reference gene primer amplification, were obtained. This table comes from immunoSEQ multiplex PCR, and its TCRdb copy is limited to in-frame clones, with some not included. That table gives V, J and clone size, and the DNA gave D and trimming. The sample shows about 300,000 clones, about 85% of them seen only once. Ages ranged from roughly 18 to 100 years, with residence in fewer than 25 US areas. Clinical history reported by participants formed the basis on which cohorts were assigned. A COVID-19 case was met by exposed participants within 2 weeks before study entry.

This TCR was sampled from a woman aged 25 to 39 who had been exposed to COVID-19. The chain joins TRBV9 to TRBJ1-4; 10 bases map to TRBD1. Material for sequencing was PBMCs or T cells enriched from blood (not recorded which). The CDR3 coding sequence is TGTGCCAGCAGCGGGGGACAGGGGTCTGAAAAACTGTTTTTT. It translates to CASSGGQGSEKLFF. Looking up the rest from reference TRBV9 and TRBJ1-4 gives the full variable domain: DSGVTQTPKHLITATGQRVTLRCSPRSGDLSVYWYQQSLDQGLQFLIQYYNGEERAKGNILERFSAQQFPDLHSELNLSSLELGDSALYFCASSGGQGSEKLFFGSGTQLSVL.